This entry lists 8 T cell receptor beta chains sequenced from one sample in a study of shared clonotypes between healthy human individuals. Positively selected for CCR7, the CD45RO-negative cells used as naive CD8 cells excluded terminally differentiated effector memory CD45RA+ cells. TCRdb's copy holds only in-frame clones and misses some; the assay was immunoSEQ multiplex PCR. Altogether approximately 2,000,000 clones are present, just under 95% being singletons, with the ten largest covering around 1.7%. Sequencing input: naive CD8+ T cells from PBMCs. Receptors were obtained from a man between 18 and 29 years old in good health. Some clones in this sample may be carry-over from other donors' samples.

This chain connects TRBV7-9 to TRBJ2-7, with 7 nucleotides matching TRBD1. V was clipped by 8 bases and J by 0 bases; unmatched bases: 10. The V gene's germline CDR1 is SEHNR and CDR2 FQNEAQ (reference sequence). The CDR3 totals 15 residues. CDR3 sequence reads: CASLGWDRDSYEQYF. The CDR3 nucleotides read TGTGCCAGCCTTGGATGGGACAGAGACTCCTACGAGCAGTACTTC.

This sequence joins TRBV7-9 and TRBJ1-1; D call uncertain. Germline CDR1 is SEHNR and CDR2 is FQNEAQ (reference sequence). The CDR3 loop spans 15 amino acids. V lost 5 bases and J 5 bases, leaving 18 bases between the germline ends. CDR3 residues: CASSLLAGPGTEAFF. In nucleotides, the CDR3 is TGTGCCAGCAGCCTCCTTGCCGGACCTGGGACTGAAGCTTTCTTT.

This clone has a handful of counts. This sequence joins TRBV25-1 and TRBJ1-1, with no clear D. Germline V CDR1 and CDR2: MGHDK, SYGVNS. The CDR3 consists of 12 residues. Trimming pared 6 bases from V and 4 bases from J, leaving 9 bases between. The CDR3 DNA is TGTGCCAGCAGGGGGTCTGGCACTGAAGCTTTCTTT. It yields the protein CASRGSGTEAFF.

The rearrangement joins TRBV29-1 to TRBJ1-1, with 8 bases aligning to TRBD1. Germline CDR1 reads SQVTM; CDR2 reads ANQGSEA. After removal of 5 bases from V and 0 bases from J, the junction contained 11 bases not matched to a gene. The CDR3 is 16 residues long. The CDR3 nucleotides are TGCAGCGTTCGTGACAGGGGCCGACACTTGAACACTGAAGCTTTCTTT. It encodes CSVRDRGRHLNTEAFF.

This clone was picked up one time. The chain joins TRBV4-3 to TRBJ2-6; 7 nucleotides agree with TRBD1. The length of the CDR3 is 16 residues. Per germline, CDR1 LGHNA and CDR2 YSLEER. Trimming took 0 bases from V and 2 from J; bases not matched to a gene: 1. Here the CDR3 reads CASSQDGTAGANVLTF. DNA for the CDR3: TGCGCCAGCAGCCAAGATGGGACAGCTGGGGCCAACGTCCTGACTTTC.

The chain carries TRBV4-3 and TRBJ1-3; possible D gene TRBD1, 6 bases. The CDR3 loop spans 18 amino acids. Per germline, CDR1 LGHNA and CDR2 YSLEER. Trimming left V 2 bases short and J 2 bases short, with 19 bases between. Here the CDR3 DNA reads TGCGCCAGCAGCCAAAGGGGGAACCACAGGGCTCCTGGAAACACCATATATTTT. Translated: CASSQRGNHRAPGNTIYF.

This chain joins TRBV7-8 and TRBJ1-5; weak D call: TRBD1 (6 bases). Trimming cost V 6 bases and J 3 bases, with 9 bases left between them. Per the germline V gene, CDR1 is SGHVS and CDR2 is FQNEAQ. The CDR3 sequence is 13 residues long. The CDR3 spells CASRAGVNQPQHF. CDR3 nucleotide sequence: TGTGCCAGCAGGGCAGGGGTCAATCAGCCCCAGCATTTT.

This clone was observed once. This rearrangement joins TRBV10-3 to TRBJ2-1; 15 nucleotides align to TRBD2. CDR1 is ENHRY and CDR2 is SYGVKD in the germline V gene. CDR3 length: 18 amino acids. Trimming at V came to 5 bases and at J to 8 bases, leaving 13 bases not matched to a gene. The CDR3 sequence is CAISPVLGLAGGGDEQFF. CDR3 nucleotide sequence: TGTGCCATCAGTCCCGTACTGGGACTAGCGGGAGGAGGCGATGAGCAGTTCTTC.